This T cell receptor (beta chain) stems from a study of T cell responses to AZD1222 COVID-19 vaccine. Overall study results and limits: Sampling captured repertoires only after the peak T cell response.

To note about this clone: No antigen is known for it.

Profiled with immunoSEQ multiplex PCR; TCRdb holds only in-frame clones, not every one. The data show around 200,000 clones, with 85% to 95% seen just once and 1.5% to 2% held by the top ten. In germline, CDR1 is LNHDA, CDR2 SQIVND (reference sequence). With 3 bases removed from V and 6 bases from J, the gap between germline ends came to 9 bases. The CDR3 is 12 amino acids. This TCR derives from an adult who received the AZD1222 COVID-19 vaccine. The rearrangement joins TRBV19 to TRBJ2-7; no definite D call. The sample here was peripheral blood, taken 28 days after the second AZD1222 dose. CDR3 amino acids: CASSMKYGEQYF. The CDR3 bases are TGTGCCAGTAGTATGAAATACGGCGAGCAGTACTTC.